This is a list of T cell receptor beta chains from one sample in a study of T cell responses to AZD1222 COVID-19 vaccine. Sequencing was performed with immunoSEQ multiplex PCR; in TCRdb, only in-frame clones are kept and a portion is missing. The sample yields about 93,000 clones, roughly nine tenths seen once. The sample consisted of peripheral blood, taken on day 0 of MenACWY control vaccination. These receptors came from an adult in good health. Each CDR3 is given with its conserved first and last residue. D genes are given only for firm matches. Part of the rows lack a size; the others show once, few, many or a class for expanded clones.

>TRBJ2-1|TRBV7-8|.|TRBD2|14
TGTGCCAGCAGCCTAGCGGGGGGACCCTATGAGCAGTTCTTC
CASSLAGGPYEQFF
>TRBJ2-7|TRBV11-3|.|.|12
TGTGCCAGCAGCTTAGAGGGTTACGAGCAGTACTTC
CASSLEGYEQYF
>TRBJ2-3|TRBV27|.|.|16
TGTGCCAGCAGTTTATTCTACGGGGGTAGCACAGATACGCAGTATTTT
CASSLFYGGSTDTQYF
>TRBJ1-5|TRBV3-1/TRBV3-2|.|.|15
TGTGCCAGTTTTCTTAAACAGGGCAACAATCAGCCCCAGCATTTT
CASFLKQGNNQPQHF
>TRBJ2-5|TRBV2|.|TRBD2|15
TGTGCCAGCAGTGACGGACTAGCGGGGCAAGAGACCCAGTACTTC
CASSDGLAGQETQYF
>TRBJ2-1|TRBV7-2|.|TRBD1|18
TGTGCCAGCAGCTTACGCCCTAGGGGACAGGGGAGATTCAATGAGCAGTTCTTC
CASSLRPRGQGRFNEQFF
>TRBJ2-1|TRBV3-1/TRBV3-2|.|.|15
TGTGCCAGCAGCCAAGATACCCCACCCGGAAATGAGCAGTTCTTC
CASSQDTPPGNEQFF
>TRBJ1-1|TRBV11-3|.|.|15
TGTGCCAGCAGCTTAGGACAGCACATGAACACTGAAGCTTTCTTT
CASSLGQHMNTEAFF
>TRBJ2-5|TRBV7-2|.|TRBD1|13
TGTGCCAGCAGCTGGGACAGCCAAGAGACCCAGTACTTC
CASSWDSQETQYF
>TRBJ1-4|TRBV2|.|.|15
TGTGCCAGCAGGTCAGGGCCGGCAACTAATGAAAAACTGTTTTTT
CASRSGPATNEKLFF
>TRBJ2-3|TRBV5-1|.|.|16
TGCGCCAGCAGCCACGACTCGCGCGGGGAGCAAGATACGCAGTATTTT
CASSHDSRGEQDTQYF
>TRBJ1-2|TRBV30|.|TRBD1|14
TGTGCCTCTCTGTCACAGGGGCTCTACTATGGCTACACCTTC
CASLSQGLYYGYTF
>TRBJ2-7|TRBV6-5|once|.|14
TGTGCCAGCAGCAAACTTGACGGCCCTGACGAGCAGTACTTC
CASSKLDGPDEQYF
>TRBJ1-6|TRBV4-3|once|.|15
TGCGCCAGCAGCCAAGATTTTGGGGGCGGATCACCCCTCCACTTT
CASSQDFGGGSPLHF
>TRBJ1-6|TRBV6-5|.|TRBD1|14
TGTGCCAGCAGTTTGCAGGGACAGAGCTCACCCCTCCACTTT
CASSLQGQSSPLHF
>TRBJ2-6|TRBV4-3|.|.|18
TGCGCCAGCAGCCAAGACCCGAGAGGGGCTCCTGGGGCCAACGTCCTGACTTTC
CASSQDPRGAPGANVLTF
>TRBJ2-2|TRBV19|.|.|14
TGTGCCAGTGATAAGACAGGAGCGGCCGGGGAGCTGTTTTTT
CASDKTGAAGELFF
>TRBJ1-4|TRBV19|.|.|13
TGTGCCAGTAGTGCAACGAGGGGGGAAAAACTGTTTTTT
CASSATRGEKLFF
>TRBJ2-1|TRBV4-2|.|TRBD2|20
TGTGCCAGCAGCCAAGCCCAGGGACTAGCGGGGGTGGGGGTCTACAATGAGCAGTTCTTC
CASSQAQGLAGVGVYNEQFF
>TRBJ1-2|TRBV7-2|.|.|13
TGTGCCAGCAGCTTACAGGGAAAGGGCGGCTACACCTTC
CASSLQGKGGYTF
>TRBJ1-2|TRBV6-5|.|.|15
TGTGCCAGCAGTTTTACAACCGACAGAATCTATGGCTACACCTTC
CASSFTTDRIYGYTF
>TRBJ1-2|TRBV19|.|.|15
TGTGCCAGTAGTTTAGGACACCAAGCTAACTATGGCTACACCTTC
CASSLGHQANYGYTF
>TRBJ2-5|TRBV7-3|once|.|14
TGTGCCAGCAGCCCCAATGGACCCGGAGAGACCCAGTACTTC
CASSPNGPGETQYF
>TRBJ1-1|TRBV11-3|.|TRBD1|15
TGTGCCAGCAGGTTTACCGGGACAGGGCTCGCTGAAGCTTTCTTT
CASRFTGTGLAEAFF
>TRBJ1-4|TRBV5-5|.|TRBD1|15
TGTGCCAGCAGCCCTCAAGGGACAGGTGATGAAAAACTGTTTTTT
CASSPQGTGDEKLFF
>TRBJ1-4|TRBV6-5|.|.|15
TGTGCCACCAAGGCCAGGGTAGGGTTAAATGAAAAACTGTTTTTT
CATKARVGLNEKLFF
>TRBJ1-2|TRBV7-2|.|.|15
TGTGCCAGCAGCTTAGCCGGACAAAGGGACTATGGCTACACCTTC
CASSLAGQRDYGYTF
>TRBJ2-7|TRBV13|.|.|15
TGTGCCAGCACCTTCCCGGGGACGCGGACCTACGAGCAGTACTTC
CASTFPGTRTYEQYF
>TRBJ2-3|TRBV5-1|.|.|15
TGCGCCAGCAGCCCCCAAGGGGCCGGCACAGATACGCAGTATTTT
CASSPQGAGTDTQYF
>TRBJ2-1|TRBV10-3|.|.|15
TGTGCCATCAGTGAATTCCGGGACGGCTACAATGAGCAGTTCTTC
CAISEFRDGYNEQFF
>TRBJ2-3|TRBV19|.|.|16
TGTGCCAGTAGTATTATCCCGGGACTTCAAACAGATACGCAGTATTTT
CASSIIPGLQTDTQYF
>TRBJ2-6|TRBV9|.|.|17
TGTGCCAGCAGCGTAGAACAATTCCTCTCTGGGGCCAACGTCCTGACTTTC
CASSVEQFLSGANVLTF
>TRBJ2-3|TRBV5-1|.|.|14
TGCGCCAGCAGCTTACGGACTAGCACAGATACGCAGTATTTT
CASSLRTSTDTQYF
>TRBJ1-2|TRBV27|once|TRBD1|16
TGTGCCAGCAGTTCGCACGGACAGGCGATGAACTATGGCTACACCTTC
CASSSHGQAMNYGYTF
>TRBJ1-1|TRBV10-3|.|.|13
TGTGCCATCAAGCACCGGGACGGCACTGAAGCTTTCTTT
CAIKHRDGTEAFF
>TRBJ2-7|TRBV18|few|TRBD1|14
TGTGCCAGCTCAGAGGGGACAGGGGCCCGCGAGCAGTACTTC
CASSEGTGAREQYF
>TRBJ1-1|TRBV28|.|.|14
TGTGCCAGCAGTTTAGAACGGAAGGGGACTGAAGCTTTCTTT
CASSLERKGTEAFF
>TRBJ1-2|TRBV4-3|.|.|13
TGCGCCAGCAGCCAAGAATCGGGGTATGGCTACACCTTC
CASSQESGYGYTF
>TRBJ2-1|TRBV4-1|few|TRBD2|15
TGCGCCAGCAGCCAAGAGGGCGGGGGATACAATGAGCAGTTCTTC
CASSQEGGGYNEQFF
>TRBJ2-3|TRBV19|.|.|15
TGTGCCAGCCGACAGATGAGTTCTCTGAGAGATACGCAGTATTTT
CASRQMSSLRDTQYF
>TRBJ2-4|TRBV4-2|.|.|17
TGTGCCAGCAGCCAAGAGCTGGTCAGGACGGGTAAAAACATTCAGTACTTC
CASSQELVRTGKNIQYF